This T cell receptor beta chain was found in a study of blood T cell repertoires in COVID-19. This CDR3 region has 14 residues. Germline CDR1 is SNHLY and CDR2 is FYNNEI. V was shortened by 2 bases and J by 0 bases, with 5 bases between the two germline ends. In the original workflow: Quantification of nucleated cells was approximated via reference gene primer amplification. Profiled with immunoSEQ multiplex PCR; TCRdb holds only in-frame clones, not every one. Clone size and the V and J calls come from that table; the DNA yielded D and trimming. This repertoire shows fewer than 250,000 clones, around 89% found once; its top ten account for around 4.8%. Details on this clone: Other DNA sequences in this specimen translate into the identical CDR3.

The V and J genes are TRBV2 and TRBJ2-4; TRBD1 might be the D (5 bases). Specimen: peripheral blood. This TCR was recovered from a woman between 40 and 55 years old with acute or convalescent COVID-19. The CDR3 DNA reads TGTGCCAGCAGTGAACAGGGAGCCAAAAACATTCAGTACTTC. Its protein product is CASSEQGAKNIQYF.